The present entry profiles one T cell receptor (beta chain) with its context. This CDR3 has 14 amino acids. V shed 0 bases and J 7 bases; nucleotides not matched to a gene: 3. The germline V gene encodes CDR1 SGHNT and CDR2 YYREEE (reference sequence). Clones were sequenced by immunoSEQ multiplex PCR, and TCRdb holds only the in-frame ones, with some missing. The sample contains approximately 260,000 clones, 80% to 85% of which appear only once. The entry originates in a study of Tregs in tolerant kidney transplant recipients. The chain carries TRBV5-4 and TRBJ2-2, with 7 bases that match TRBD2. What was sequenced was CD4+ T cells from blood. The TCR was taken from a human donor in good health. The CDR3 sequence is CASSLGREVGELFF. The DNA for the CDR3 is TGTGCCAGCAGCTTGGGACGGGAGGTCGGGGAGCTGTTTTTT.